These T cell receptor beta chains were read from a single sample in a study of T cells after yellow fever vaccination. One entry per CDR3 protein results from TCRdb running MiXCR on the 5' RACE reads. The top ten clones hold around 22% of a sample with 310,000 or so distinct CDR3 sequences, around 4% of them seen once. Source: PBMCs, taken on the day of the yellow fever booster vaccination. These receptor sequences come from a man younger than 30 who received the YFV17D yellow fever vaccine. The CDR3 runs from the conserved cysteine through the conserved F or W. D genes are given only for firm matches. Size is stated for part of the rows, as once, few or many counts, or as a class when the clone is expanded.

NA,TRBV20-1,TRBJ2-1,TRBD2,TGCAGTGCCCCCACTAGCGGGGGAAGAAATGAGCAGTTCTTC,CSAPTSGGRNEQFF
NA,TRBV13,TRBJ1-1,TRBD1,TGTGCCAGCAGTCCAGGGGGCTCCCCTGAAGCTTTCTTT,CASSPGGSPEAFF
NA,TRBV19,TRBJ1-2,NA,TGTGCCAGTAGTATAGACGGACGGTATGGCTACACCTTC,CASSIDGRYGYTF
many,TRBV9,TRBJ2-3,TRBD2,TGTGCCAGCAGCGGGACTAGCGGGGGGTCAGATACGCAGTATTTT,CASSGTSGGSDTQYF
few,TRBV24-1,TRBJ2-3,TRBD1,TGTGCCACCAGTGATCCCCGACAGGGCGCGTTTGATACGCAGTATTTT,CATSDPRQGAFDTQYF
many,TRBV5-6,TRBJ2-4,TRBD2,TGTGCCAGCGGGGGAGGGTATGGCAAAAACATTCAGTACTTC,CASGGGYGKNIQYF
few,TRBV19,TRBJ2-1,TRBD2,TGTGCCAGTAGTCCCACGGGGGGGGGCCTGGGTGAGCAGTTCTTC,CASSPTGGGLGEQFF
many,TRBV7-8,TRBJ1-2,TRBD1,TGTGCCAGCAGCTTCTCCCCAGGGGACAGGATCTGGGGCTACACCTTC,CASSFSPGDRIWGYTF
NA,TRBV7-2,TRBJ2-5,NA,TGTGCCAGCAGCTTAGTTGGCGGAAAAGAGACCCAGTACTTC,CASSLVGGKETQYF
many,TRBV20-1,TRBJ2-1,NA,TGCAGTGCTAGAGAAGGATCCAGCGATGGTGAGCAGTTCTTC,CSAREGSSDGEQFF
many,TRBV7-8,TRBJ2-7,NA,TGTGCCAGCAGCTTCTGGGACGAGCAGTACTTC,CASSFWDEQYF
many,TRBV6-2/TRBV6-3,TRBJ1-2,NA,TGTGCCAGCAGTTACGCGCAGAGGGGATTTAACTATGGCTACACCTTC,CASSYAQRGFNYGYTF
NA,TRBV6-6,TRBJ2-7,NA,TGTGCCAGCAGTAACCGGGACGGGGTCTACGAGCAGTACTTC,CASSNRDGVYEQYF
many,TRBV25-1,TRBJ2-3,NA,TGTGCCAGCAGACAAGACAGACCCACAGATACGCAGTATTTT,CASRQDRPTDTQYF
many,TRBV4-3,TRBJ2-3,TRBD1,TGCGCCAGCAGCCAAGTGAGGGCAGGGGGATCAGATACGCAGTATTTT,CASSQVRAGGSDTQYF
few,TRBV5-1,TRBJ1-4,TRBD1,TGCGCCAGCACCACAATGGGACAGGACTATGAAAAACTGTTTTTT,CASTTMGQDYEKLFF
many,TRBV20-1,TRBJ2-5,NA,TGCAGTGCTAGACCGTTCGGGAAGACCCAGTACTTC,CSARPFGKTQYF
NA,TRBV11-2,TRBJ1-1,TRBD1,TGTGCCAGCAGCTTAGGTCGCGGACAGGGGGCGCGGGACACTGAAGCTTTCTTT,CASSLGRGQGARDTEAFF
NA,TRBV12-3/TRBV12-4,TRBJ2-7,TRBD1,TGTGCCAGCACCCTATCTGGGACAGCCTCCTACGAGCAGTACTTC,CASTLSGTASYEQYF
many,TRBV6-2/TRBV6-3,TRBJ2-3,TRBD1,TGTGCCAGCACCTCCGTGGACAGGGACACAGATACGCAGTATTTT,CASTSVDRDTDTQYF
many,TRBV7-3,TRBJ2-2,TRBD2,TGTGCCAGCAGCTTAATCGGACTAGCGGGGGCCGGGGAGCTGTTTTTT,CASSLIGLAGAGELFF
many,TRBV12-3/TRBV12-4,TRBJ1-2,NA,TGTGCCAGCAGCTCCCCACCGTTCTATGGCTACACCTTC,CASSSPPFYGYTF
NA,TRBV20-1,TRBJ2-1,NA,TGCAGGGCCCAAAACAACAGGGCAACCTACAATGAGCAGTTCTTC,CRAQNNRATYNEQFF
few,TRBV19,TRBJ1-5,TRBD1,TGTGCCACCAAGTTCGGGACAGATTATAGCAATCAGCCCCAGCATTTT,CATKFGTDYSNQPQHF